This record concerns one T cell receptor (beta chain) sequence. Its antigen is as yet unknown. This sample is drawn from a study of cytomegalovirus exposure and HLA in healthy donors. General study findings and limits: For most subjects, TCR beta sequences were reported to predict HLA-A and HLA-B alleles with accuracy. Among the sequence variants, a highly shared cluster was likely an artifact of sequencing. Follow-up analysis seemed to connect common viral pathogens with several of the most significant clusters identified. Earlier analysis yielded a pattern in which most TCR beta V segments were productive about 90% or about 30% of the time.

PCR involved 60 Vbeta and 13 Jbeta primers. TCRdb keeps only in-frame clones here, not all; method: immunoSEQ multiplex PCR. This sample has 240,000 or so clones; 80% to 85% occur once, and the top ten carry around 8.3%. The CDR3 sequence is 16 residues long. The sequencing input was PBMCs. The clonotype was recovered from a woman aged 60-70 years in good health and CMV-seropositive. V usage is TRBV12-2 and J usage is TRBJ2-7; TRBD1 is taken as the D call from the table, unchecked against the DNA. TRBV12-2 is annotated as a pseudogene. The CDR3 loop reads CASRPRDRQSPDEQYF. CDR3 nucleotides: TGTGCAAGTCGCCCGCGCGACAGGCAAAGTCCGGACGAGCAGTACTTC.